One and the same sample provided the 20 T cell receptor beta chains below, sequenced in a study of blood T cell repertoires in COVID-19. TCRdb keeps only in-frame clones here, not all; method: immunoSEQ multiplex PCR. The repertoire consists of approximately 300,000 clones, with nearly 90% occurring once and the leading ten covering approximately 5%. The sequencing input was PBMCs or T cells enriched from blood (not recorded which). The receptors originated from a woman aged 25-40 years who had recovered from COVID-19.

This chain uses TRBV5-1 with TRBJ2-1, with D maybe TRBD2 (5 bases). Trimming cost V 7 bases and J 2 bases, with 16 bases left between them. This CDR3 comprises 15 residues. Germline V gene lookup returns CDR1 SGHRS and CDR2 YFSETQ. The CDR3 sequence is CASVPTARAYNEQFF. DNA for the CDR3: TGCGCCAGCGTACCGACGGCGAGGGCCTACAATGAGCAGTTCTTC.

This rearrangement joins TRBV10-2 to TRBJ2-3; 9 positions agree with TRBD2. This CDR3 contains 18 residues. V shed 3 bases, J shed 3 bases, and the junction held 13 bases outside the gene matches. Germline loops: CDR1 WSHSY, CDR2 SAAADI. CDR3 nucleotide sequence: TGCGCCAGCAGTGAACCGGGACTAGCCACTGTATTGACAGATACGCAGTATTTT. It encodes CASSEPGLATVLTDTQYF.

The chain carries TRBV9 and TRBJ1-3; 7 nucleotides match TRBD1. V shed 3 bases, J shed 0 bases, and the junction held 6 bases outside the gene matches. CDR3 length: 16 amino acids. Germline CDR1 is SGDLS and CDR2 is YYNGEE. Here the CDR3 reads CASSGGDRSSGNTIYF. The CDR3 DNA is TGTGCCAGCAGCGGCGGGGACAGAAGCTCTGGAAACACCATATATTTT.

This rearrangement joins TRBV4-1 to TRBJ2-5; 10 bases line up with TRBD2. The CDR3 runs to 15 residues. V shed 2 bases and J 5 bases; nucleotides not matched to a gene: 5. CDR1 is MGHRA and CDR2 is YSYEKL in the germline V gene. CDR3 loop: CASSQQRGGQETQYF. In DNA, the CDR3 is TGCGCCAGCAGCCAACAGCGGGGGGGCCAGGAGACCCAGTACTTC.

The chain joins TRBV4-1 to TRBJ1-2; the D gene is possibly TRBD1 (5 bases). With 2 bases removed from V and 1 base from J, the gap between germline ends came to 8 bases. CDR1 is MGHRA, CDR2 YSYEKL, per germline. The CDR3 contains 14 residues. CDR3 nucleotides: TGCGCCAGCAGCCAATGGGGCCTTAACTATGGCTACACCTTC. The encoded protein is CASSQWGLNYGYTF.

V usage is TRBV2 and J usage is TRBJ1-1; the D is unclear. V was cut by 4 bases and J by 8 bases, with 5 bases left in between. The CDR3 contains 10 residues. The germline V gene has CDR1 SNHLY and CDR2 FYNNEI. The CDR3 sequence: CASSVTEAFF. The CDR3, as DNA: TGTGCCAGCAGTGTCACAGAAGCTTTCTTT.

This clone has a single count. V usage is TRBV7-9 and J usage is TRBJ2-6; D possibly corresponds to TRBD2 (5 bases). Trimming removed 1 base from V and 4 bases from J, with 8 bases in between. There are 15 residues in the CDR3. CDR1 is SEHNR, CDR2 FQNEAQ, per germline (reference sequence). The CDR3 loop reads CASSLDGIGANVLTF. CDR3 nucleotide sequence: TGTGCCAGCAGCTTAGACGGGATCGGGGCCAACGTCCTGACTTTC.

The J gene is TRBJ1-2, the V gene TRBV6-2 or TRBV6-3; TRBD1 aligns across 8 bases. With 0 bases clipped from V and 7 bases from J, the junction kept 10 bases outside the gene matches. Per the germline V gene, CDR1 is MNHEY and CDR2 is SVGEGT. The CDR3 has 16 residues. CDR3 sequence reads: CASSYSGQGASPGYTF. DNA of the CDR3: TGTGCCAGCAGTTACTCAGGGCAGGGGGCCTCCCCTGGCTACACCTTC.

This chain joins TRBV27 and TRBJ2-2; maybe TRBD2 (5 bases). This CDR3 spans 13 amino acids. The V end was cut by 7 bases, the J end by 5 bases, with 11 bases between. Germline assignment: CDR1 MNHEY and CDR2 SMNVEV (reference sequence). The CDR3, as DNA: TGTGCCAGCACCCGATCGGGGACCGGGGAGCTGTTTTTT. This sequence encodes CASTRSGTGELFF.

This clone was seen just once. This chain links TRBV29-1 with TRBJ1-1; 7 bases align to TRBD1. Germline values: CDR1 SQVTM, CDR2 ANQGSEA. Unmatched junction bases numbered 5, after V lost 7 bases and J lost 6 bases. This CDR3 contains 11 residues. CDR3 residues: CSAARGAEAFF. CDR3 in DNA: TGCAGCGCTGCCAGGGGGGCTGAAGCTTTCTTT.

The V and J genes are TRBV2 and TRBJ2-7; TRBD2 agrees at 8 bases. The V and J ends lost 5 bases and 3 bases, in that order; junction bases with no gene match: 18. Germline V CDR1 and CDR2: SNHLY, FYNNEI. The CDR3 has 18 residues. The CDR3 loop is CASSQKRGTLLTNYEQYF. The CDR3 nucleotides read TGTGCCAGCAGTCAGAAGCGGGGGACACTTCTAACGAACTACGAGCAGTACTTC.

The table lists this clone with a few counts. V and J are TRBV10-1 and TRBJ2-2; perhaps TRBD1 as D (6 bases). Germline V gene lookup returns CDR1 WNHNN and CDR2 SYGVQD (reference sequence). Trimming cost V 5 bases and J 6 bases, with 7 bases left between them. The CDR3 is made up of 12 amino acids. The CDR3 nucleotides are TGCGCCAGCAGTTGGACAGCCGGGGAGCTGTTTTTT. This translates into CASSWTAGELFF.

The CDR3 coding sequence is TGTGCCTGGAGTACGCGGGGGAATGAGCAGTTCTTC. Protein sequence: CAWSTRGNEQFF. The chain uses TRBV30 and TRBJ2-1; 7 bases are a match to TRBD2. J gave up 7 bases and V 2 bases, and 2 bases lay outside the gene matches. The CDR3 is 12 amino acids. CDR1 GTSNPN and CDR2 SVGIG come from the germline V gene (reference sequence).

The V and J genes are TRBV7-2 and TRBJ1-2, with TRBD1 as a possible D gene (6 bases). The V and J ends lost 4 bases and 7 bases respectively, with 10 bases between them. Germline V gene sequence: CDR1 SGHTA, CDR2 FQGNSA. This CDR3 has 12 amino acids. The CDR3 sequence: CASSSYRAGYTF. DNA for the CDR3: TGTGCCAGCAGCTCTTACAGGGCTGGCTACACCTTC.

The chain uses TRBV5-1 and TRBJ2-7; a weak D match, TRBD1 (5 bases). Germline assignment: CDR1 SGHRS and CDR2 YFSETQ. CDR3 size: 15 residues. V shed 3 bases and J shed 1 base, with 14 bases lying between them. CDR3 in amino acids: CASSYQGRRSYEQYF. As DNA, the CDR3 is TGCGCCAGCAGCTACCAGGGCCGCCGATCCTACGAGCAGTACTTC. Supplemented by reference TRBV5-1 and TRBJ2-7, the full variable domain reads KAGVTQTPRYLIKTRGQQVTLSCSPISGHRSVSWYQQTPGQGLQFLFEYFSETQRNKGNFPGRFSGRQFSNSRSEMNVSTLELGDSALYLCASSYQGRRSYEQYFGPGTRLTVT.

CDR3 amino acids: CASSLAGGTTEAFF. The DNA for the CDR3 is TGTGCCAGCAGCTTGGCCGGGGGGACCACTGAAGCTTTCTTT. The rearrangement links TRBV5-6 to TRBJ1-1; weak D call: TRBD1 (5 bases). Trimming took off 0 bases at V and 4 bases at J, with 10 bases between the two ends. CDR3 length: 14 residues. In germline, CDR1 is SGHDT, CDR2 YYEEEE.

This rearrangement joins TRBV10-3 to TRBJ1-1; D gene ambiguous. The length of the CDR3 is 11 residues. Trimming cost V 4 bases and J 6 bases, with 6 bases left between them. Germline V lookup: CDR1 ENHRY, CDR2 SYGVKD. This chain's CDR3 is CAISGQSEAFF. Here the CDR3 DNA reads TGTGCCATCAGTGGACAATCTGAAGCTTTCTTT.

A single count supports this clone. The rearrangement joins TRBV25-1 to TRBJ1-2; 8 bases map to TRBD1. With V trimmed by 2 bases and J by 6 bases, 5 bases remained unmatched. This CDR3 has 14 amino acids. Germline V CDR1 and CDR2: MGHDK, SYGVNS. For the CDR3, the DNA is TGTGCCAGCAGTGAACCAGGGGGCGTCAATGGCTACACCTTC. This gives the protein CASSEPGGVNGYTF.

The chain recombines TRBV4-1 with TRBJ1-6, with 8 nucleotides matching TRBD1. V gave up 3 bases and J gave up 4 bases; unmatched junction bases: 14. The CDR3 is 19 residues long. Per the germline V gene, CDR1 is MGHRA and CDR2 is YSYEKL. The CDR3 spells CASSHMGGTGDLYNSPLHF. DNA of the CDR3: TGCGCCAGCAGCCACATGGGGGGGACAGGCGACCTTTATAATTCACCCCTCCACTTT.

The CDR3 loop reads CASSPDKPGVEKLFF. CDR3 DNA sequence: TGCGCCAGCAGCCCAGACAAACCGGGGGTTGAAAAACTGTTTTTT. The chain links TRBV5-1 to TRBJ1-4; a weak D match, TRBD1 (5 bases). With 4 bases removed from V and 7 bases from J, the gap between germline ends came to 17 bases. Germline loops: CDR1 SGHRS, CDR2 YFSETQ. CDR3 length: 15 residues. The variable domain in full, completed from reference TRBV5-1 and TRBJ1-4, reads KAGVTQTPRYLIKTRGQQVTLSCSPISGHRSVSWYQQTPGQGLQFLFEYFSETQRNKGNFPGRFSGRQFSNSRSEMNVSTLELGDSALYLCASSPDKPGVEKLFFGSGTQLSVL.